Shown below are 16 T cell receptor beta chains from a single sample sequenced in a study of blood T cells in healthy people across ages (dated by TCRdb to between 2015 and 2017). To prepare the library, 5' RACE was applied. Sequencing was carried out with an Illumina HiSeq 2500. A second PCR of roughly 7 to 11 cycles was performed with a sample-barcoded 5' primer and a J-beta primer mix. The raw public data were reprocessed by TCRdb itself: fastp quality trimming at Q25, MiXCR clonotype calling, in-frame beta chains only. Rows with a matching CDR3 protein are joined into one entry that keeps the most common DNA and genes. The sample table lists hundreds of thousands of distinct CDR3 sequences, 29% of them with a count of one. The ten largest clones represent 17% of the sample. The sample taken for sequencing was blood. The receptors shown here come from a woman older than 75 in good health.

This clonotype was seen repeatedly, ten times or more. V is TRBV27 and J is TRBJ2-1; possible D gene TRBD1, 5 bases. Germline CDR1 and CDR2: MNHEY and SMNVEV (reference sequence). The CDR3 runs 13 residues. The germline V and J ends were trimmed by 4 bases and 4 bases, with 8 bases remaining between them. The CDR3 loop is CASSSRQYNEQFF. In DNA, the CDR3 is TGTGCCAGCAGTTCCCGACAGTACAATGAGCAGTTCTTC.

The chain's CDR3 is CASSELPENPDYEQYF. The CDR3 region has the DNA TGTGCCAGCAGTGAATTGCCCGAGAACCCAGACTACGAGCAGTACTTC. This chain connects TRBV6-1 to TRBJ2-1; D unresolved. The DNA end lines up better with TRBJ2-7; the J call may be wrong. CDR1 is MNHNS, CDR2 SASEGT, per germline. The CDR3 consists of 16 residues.

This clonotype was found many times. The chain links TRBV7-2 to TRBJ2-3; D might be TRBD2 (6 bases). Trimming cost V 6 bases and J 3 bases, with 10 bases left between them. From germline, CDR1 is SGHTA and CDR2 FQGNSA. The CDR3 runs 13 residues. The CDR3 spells CASRFRGTDTQYF. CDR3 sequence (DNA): TGTGCCAGCAGGTTTCGGGGGACAGATACGCAGTATTTT.

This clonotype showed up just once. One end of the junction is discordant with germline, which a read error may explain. CDR3 region: CAGSSGQGFAKNIQYF. CDR3 DNA: TGTGCCGGCAGCTCGGGCCAGGGCTTCGCCAAAAACATTCAGTACTTC. This sequence joins TRBV28 and TRBJ2-4, with D perhaps matching TRBD1 (5 bases). Germline V CDR1 and CDR2: MDHEN, SYDVKM. CDR3 size: 16 residues.

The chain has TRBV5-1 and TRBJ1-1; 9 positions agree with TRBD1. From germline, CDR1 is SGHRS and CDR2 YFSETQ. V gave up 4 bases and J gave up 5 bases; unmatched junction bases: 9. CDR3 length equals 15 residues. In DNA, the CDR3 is TGCGCCAGCAGCCCGGACAGGGGTGGACTGACTGAAGCTTTCTTT. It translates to CASSPDRGGLTEAFF.

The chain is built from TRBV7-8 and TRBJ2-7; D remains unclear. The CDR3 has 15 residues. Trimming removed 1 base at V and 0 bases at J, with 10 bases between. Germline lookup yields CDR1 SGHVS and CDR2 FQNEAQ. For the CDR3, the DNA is TGTGCCAGCAGCTTAGATTTAGGAAACTCCTACGAGCAGTACTTC. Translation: CASSLDLGNSYEQYF.

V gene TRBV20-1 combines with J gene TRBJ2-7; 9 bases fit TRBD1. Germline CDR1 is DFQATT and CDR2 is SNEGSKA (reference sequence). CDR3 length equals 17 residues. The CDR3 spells CSAEKRQRDRVTYEQCV. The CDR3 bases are TGCAGTGCCGAAAAGCGTCAACGGGACAGGGTTACCTACGAGCAGTGCGTC.

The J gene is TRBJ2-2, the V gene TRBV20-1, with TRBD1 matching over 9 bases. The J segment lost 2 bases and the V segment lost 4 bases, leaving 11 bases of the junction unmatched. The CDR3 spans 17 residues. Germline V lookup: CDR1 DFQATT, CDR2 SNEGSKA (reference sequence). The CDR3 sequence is CSAKPPMGQGNTGELFF. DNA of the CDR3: TGCAGTGCTAAACCTCCGATGGGACAGGGAAACACCGGGGAGCTGTTTTTT.

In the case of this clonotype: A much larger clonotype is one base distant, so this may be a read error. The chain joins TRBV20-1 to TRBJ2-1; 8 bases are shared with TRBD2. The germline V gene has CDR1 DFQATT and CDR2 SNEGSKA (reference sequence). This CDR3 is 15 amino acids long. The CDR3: CSASKVGGGYNGQFF. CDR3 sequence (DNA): TGCAGTGCTAGTAAGGTTGGCGGGGGGTACAATGGGCAGTTCTTC.

The CDR3 reads CASDRNSGNTIYF. CDR3 in DNA: TGTGCATCGGACAGGAACTCTGGAAACACCATATATTTT. The chain recombines TRBV30 with TRBJ1-3, with 7 bases fitting TRBD1. Germline assignment: CDR1 GTSNPN and CDR2 SVGIG (reference sequence). This CDR3 is 13 amino acids long.

CDR3 sequence: CASSLGTSLNEKLFF. In nucleotides, the CDR3 is TGTGCCAGCAGCTTAGGGACAAGCCTTAATGAAAAACTGTTTTTT. This chain connects TRBV7-7 to TRBJ1-4; D is possibly TRBD1 (5 bases). CDR1 is SSHAT, CDR2 FNYEAQ, per germline (reference sequence). Deletions cut 1 base from V and 4 bases from J, with 10 bases between. The CDR3 extends over 15 amino acids.

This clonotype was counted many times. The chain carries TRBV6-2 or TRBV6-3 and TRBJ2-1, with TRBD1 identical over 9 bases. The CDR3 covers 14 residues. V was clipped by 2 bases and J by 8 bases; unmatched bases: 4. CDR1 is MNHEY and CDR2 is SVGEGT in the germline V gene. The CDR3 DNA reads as TGTGCCAGCAGTTACATGGACAGGGGCCATGAGCAGTTCTTC. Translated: CASSYMDRGHEQFF.

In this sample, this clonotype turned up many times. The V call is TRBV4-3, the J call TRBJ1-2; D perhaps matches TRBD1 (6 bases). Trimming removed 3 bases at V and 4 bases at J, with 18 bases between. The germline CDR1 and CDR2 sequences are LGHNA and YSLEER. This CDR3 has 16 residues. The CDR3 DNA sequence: TGCGCCAGCAGCCAGGTCCGTCTCAGGGGAGGCTATGGCTACACCTTC. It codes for CASSQVRLRGGYGYTF.

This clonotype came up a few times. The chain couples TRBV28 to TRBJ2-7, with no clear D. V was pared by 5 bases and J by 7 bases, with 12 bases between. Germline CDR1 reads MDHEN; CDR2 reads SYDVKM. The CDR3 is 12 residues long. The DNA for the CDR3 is TGTGCCAGCAGTGTTCGCGACAATGAGCAGTACTTC. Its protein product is CASSVRDNEQYF.

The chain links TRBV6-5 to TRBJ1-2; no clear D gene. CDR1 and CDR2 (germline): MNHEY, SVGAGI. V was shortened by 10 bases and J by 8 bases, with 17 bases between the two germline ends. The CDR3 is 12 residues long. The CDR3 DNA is TGTGCCACCCACGTCAGACTTCTCGGCTACACCTTC. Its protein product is CATHVRLLGYTF.

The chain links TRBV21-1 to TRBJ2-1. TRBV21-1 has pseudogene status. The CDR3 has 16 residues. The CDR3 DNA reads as TGTGCCAGCAGTGCTGAAAGGTGGGGAATCTACAATGAGCAGTTCTTC. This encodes CASSAERWGIYNEQFF.